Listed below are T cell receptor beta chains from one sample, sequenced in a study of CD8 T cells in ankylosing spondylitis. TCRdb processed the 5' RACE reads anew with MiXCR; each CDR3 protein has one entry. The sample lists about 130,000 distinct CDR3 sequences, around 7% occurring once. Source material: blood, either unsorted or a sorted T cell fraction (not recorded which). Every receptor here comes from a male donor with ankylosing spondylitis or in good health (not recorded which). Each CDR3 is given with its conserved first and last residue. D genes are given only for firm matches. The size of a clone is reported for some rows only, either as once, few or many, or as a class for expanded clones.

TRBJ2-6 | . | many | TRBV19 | TGTGCCAGTAGTATTTCAGCAACCTCTGGGGCCAACGTCCTGACTTTC | CASSISATSGANVLTF
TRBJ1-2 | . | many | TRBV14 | TGTGCCAGCAGCCAAGATCCGGGCTATGGCTACACCTTC | CASSQDPGYGYTF
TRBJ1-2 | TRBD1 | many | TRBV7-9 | TGTGCCAGCAGCTTTAACAGGGGTTATGGCTACACCTTC | CASSFNRGYGYTF
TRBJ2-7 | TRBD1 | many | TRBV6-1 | TGTGCCAGCAGGATGGGACAGGGGAAACTTTACGAGCAGTACTTC | CASRMGQGKLYEQYF
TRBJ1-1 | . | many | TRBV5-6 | TGTGCCAGCAGCTTGGCGCTGCTTTCGGGGGTGGAAGCTGAAGCTTTCTTT | CASSLALLSGVEAEAFF
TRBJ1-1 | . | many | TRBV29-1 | TGCAGCACGGGACTTCTTGAAGCTTTCTTT | CSTGLLEAFF
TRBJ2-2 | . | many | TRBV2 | TGTGCCAGCAGTGTCATTTACGGGGAGCTGTTTTTT | CASSVIYGELFF
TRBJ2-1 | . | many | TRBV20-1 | TGCAGTGCTAGAATGCTAGGATCCTACAATGAGCAGTTCTTC | CSARMLGSYNEQFF
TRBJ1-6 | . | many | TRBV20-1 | TGCAGTGCTAACCCCGGGACACCGCGATCACCCCTCCACTTT | CSANPGTPRSPLHF
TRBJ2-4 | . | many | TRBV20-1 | TGCAGTGCAGATCCGACTACCGGGGTAAACATTCAGTACTTC | CSADPTTGVNIQYF
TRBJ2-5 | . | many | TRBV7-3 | TGTGCCAGCAGCTCCTCAAGGGGGGAGACCCAGTACTTC | CASSSSRGETQYF
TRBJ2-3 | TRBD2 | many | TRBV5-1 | TGCGCCAGCAGCTTGGGGACTAGCGGCATCACAGATACGCAGTATTTT | CASSLGTSGITDTQYF
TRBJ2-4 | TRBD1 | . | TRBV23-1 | TGCGCCAGCAGTCAATCTACCGGGACAGGATTTGCCAAAAACATTCAGTACTTC | CASSQSTGTGFAKNIQYF
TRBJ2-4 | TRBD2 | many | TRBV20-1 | TGCAGTGCTCACGCGGGGGGGCTAGCCAAAAACATTCAGTACTTC | CSAHAGGLAKNIQYF
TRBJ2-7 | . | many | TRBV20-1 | TGCAGTGCTAGAGCCTTACTGAGGGTTGCAATCTACGAGCAGTACTTC | CSARALLRVAIYEQYF
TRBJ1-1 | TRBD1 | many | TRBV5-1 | TGCGCCAGCAGTGCTCAGGGGGCGGCTGAAGCTTTCTTT | CASSAQGAAEAFF
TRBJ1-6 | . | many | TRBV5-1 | TGCGCCAGCAGCTTGGAAACCAATTCACCCCTCCACTTT | CASSLETNSPLHF
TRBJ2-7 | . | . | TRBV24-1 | TGTGCCACCAGTGATGGGTCCTACGGGCAGTACTTC | CATSDGSYGQYF
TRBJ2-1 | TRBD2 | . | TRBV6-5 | TGTGCCAGCAGTTACTATCTAGCGGGCGGGAATGAGCAGTTCTTC | CASSYYLAGGNEQFF
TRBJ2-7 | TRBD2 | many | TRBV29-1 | TGCAGCGCCAATCTCAGGGAGGGAGGATACGAGCAGTACTTC | CSANLREGGYEQYF
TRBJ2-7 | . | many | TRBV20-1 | TGCAGTGCTACCGGCGGATTGGCCGTGGCCATGATCTCCTACGAGCAGTACTTC | CSATGGLAVAMISYEQYF
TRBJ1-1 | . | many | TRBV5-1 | TGCGCCAGCAGCTGGATGGACAGCGCTGCCGGCCTAGAAGCTTTCTTT | CASSWMDSAAGLEAFF
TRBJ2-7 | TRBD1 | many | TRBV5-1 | TGCGCCAGCAGTTCCCTCCGGGACAGGGTCCACGAGCAGTACTTC | CASSSLRDRVHEQYF
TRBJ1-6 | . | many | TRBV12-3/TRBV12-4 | TGTGCCAGCAGTGCTCATTCACCCCTCCACTTT | CASSAHSPLHF
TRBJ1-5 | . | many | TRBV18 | TGTGCCAGCTCACCACGGACAGCTCCCAATCAGCCCCAGCATTTT | CASSPRTAPNQPQHF
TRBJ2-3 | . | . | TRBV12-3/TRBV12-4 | TGTGCCAGCAGTTTAGAGTACGGGGATACGCAGTATTTT | CASSLEYGDTQYF
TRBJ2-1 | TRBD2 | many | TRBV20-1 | TGCAGTGCCCCTAGCGGGAGGGCCGGGAGAGAGCAGTTCTTC | CSAPSGRAGREQFF
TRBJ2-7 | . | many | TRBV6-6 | TGTGCCAGCAGCGAACACAGGGCCTACGAGCAGTACTTC | CASSEHRAYEQYF
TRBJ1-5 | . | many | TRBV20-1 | TGCAGTGCTAGAGAGCAGATCCGTCAGCCCCAGCATTTT | CSAREQIRQPQHF
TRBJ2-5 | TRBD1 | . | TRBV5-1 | TGCGCCAGCAGCCCGGGACAGGGGGAAGAGACCCAGTACTTC | CASSPGQGEETQYF
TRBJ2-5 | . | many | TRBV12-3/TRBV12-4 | TGTGCCAGCAGCATAGGGTTGTCACAAGAGACCCAGTACTTC | CASSIGLSQETQYF
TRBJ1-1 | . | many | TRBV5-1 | TGCGCCAGCAGGAGGACTAGCGGGGGCACGGGCACTGAAGCTTTCTTT | CASRRTSGGTGTEAFF
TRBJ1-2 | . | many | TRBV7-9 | TGTGCCAGCAGTTGGGACTCCGGCTATGGCTACACCTTC | CASSWDSGYGYTF
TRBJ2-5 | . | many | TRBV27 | TGTGCCAGCAGTTTTCTGGAGGGGGCGAAAGAGACCCAGTACTTC | CASSFLEGAKETQYF
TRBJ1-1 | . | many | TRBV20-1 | TGCAGTGCGGACATGGGTGGGTTGACTGAAGCTTTCTTT | CSADMGGLTEAFF
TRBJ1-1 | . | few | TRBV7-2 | TGTGCCAGCAGCCGAATAGTGTGGGAAGCTGAAGCTTTCTTT | CASSRIVWEAEAFF
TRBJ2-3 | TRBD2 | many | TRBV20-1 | TGCAGTGCTAGAGACCCCAATAGCGGGGTAGGCACAGATACGCAGTATTTT | CSARDPNSGVGTDTQYF
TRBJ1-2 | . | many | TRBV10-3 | TGTGCCATCAGTGCGGACCTTGGCTACACCTTC | CAISADLGYTF
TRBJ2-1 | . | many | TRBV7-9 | TGTGCCAGCAGCTTCCGGGACGGATACTACAATGAGCAGTTCTTC | CASSFRDGYYNEQFF
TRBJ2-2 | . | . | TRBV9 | TGTGCCAGCAGCCCAGGACCGGGGGACACCGGGGAGCTGTTTTTT | CASSPGPGDTGELFF
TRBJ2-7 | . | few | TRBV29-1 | TGCAGCGTTGTATTTTTGGGGCGCGAGCAGTACTTC | CSVVFLGREQYF
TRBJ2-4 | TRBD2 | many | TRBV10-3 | TGTGCCATCACCAAGACTAGCGGGGTCAAAAACATTCAGTACTTC | CAITKTSGVKNIQYF
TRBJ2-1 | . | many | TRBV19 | TGTGCCACAAGGGGTGCGGGATTCGATGAGCAGTTCTTC | CATRGAGFDEQFF
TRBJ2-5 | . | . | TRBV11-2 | TGTGCCAGCAGAGGGGAGGAAGAGACCCAGTACTTC | CASRGEEETQYF
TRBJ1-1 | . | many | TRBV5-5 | TGTGCCAGCAGCTTGGAGAGGGGATTCACTGAAGCTTTCTTT | CASSLERGFTEAFF
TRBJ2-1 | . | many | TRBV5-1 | TGCGCCAGCAGCCCGACTAGTCCCTCCTACAATGAGCAGTTCTTC | CASSPTSPSYNEQFF
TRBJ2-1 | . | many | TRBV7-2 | TGTGCCAGCAGCTTATTGGGGGGCCATTACAATGAGCAGTTCTTC | CASSLLGGHYNEQFF
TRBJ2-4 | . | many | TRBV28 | TGTGCCAGCAGTTTGACCAAAAACATTCAGTACTTC | CASSLTKNIQYF
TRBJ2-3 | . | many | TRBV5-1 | TGCGCCAGCAGCTTGGCCGGGCTAGCTAGCACAGATACGCAGTATTTT | CASSLAGLASTDTQYF
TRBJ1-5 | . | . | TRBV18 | TGTGCCAGCTCAGACAGGAATGGCAATCAGCCCCAGCATTTT | CASSDRNGNQPQHF
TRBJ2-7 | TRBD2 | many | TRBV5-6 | TGTGCCAGCAGCGGCTTGCGGGGGGGACTAACCTACGAGCAGTACTTC | CASSGLRGGLTYEQYF
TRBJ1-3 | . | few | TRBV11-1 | TGTGCCAGCAGCTCATGGGACACCGCTGGAAACACCATATATTTT | CASSSWDTAGNTIYF
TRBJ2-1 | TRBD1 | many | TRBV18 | TGTGCCAGCTCAGCGACAGGGTGGACCTACAATGAGCAGTTCTTC | CASSATGWTYNEQFF
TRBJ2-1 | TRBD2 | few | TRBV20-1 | TGCAGTGCTTTGTTGATCCCGAACCAGAGACTAGCGGGGCGTTACAATGAGCAGTTCTTC | CSALLIPNQRLAGRYNEQFF
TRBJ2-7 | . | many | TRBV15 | TGTGCCACCAGCAGAGATATTGAGGGGGTGACGAGCTCCTACGAGCAGTACTTC | CATSRDIEGVTSSYEQYF
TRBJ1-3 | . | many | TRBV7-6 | TGTGCCAGCAGCCCGGCCAATTCCCAGGTCTCTGGAAACACCATATATTTT | CASSPANSQVSGNTIYF